Included here is one T cell receptor beta chain sequence, with context. The antigen is not known. All TRB cDNA libraries came from 5' RACE performed with UMI labels. From its re-call of the 5' RACE reads, TCRdb lists each CDR3 protein once, without DNA. The sample has over 95,000 distinct CDR3 sequences. The source of the sample is a study of CXCR3-negative and CXCR3-positive naive CD8 T cells. Study context: Each library held about 1.5 +/- 0.3 million TRB reads, about 140 million in total.

Study-wide points: CXCR3-positive naive cells carried more hydrophobic TRB CDR3s than CXCR3-negative ones. The study found CXCR3 expression partially decreased after cryopreservation and ran most assays on fresh PBMCs. For naive cells, CXCR3-negative and CXCR3-positive subsets had similar TRBV-TRBJ usage; for memory cells, usage differed. For the naive subsets, surface CD5 was similar, and TCR strength was inferred from TRB CDR3 properties.

Sequencing was done on a sample of naive CXCR3+ CD8+ T cells from blood. Specified subset: CD45RO-CCR7+CD27+CD95- naive CD8+ T cells expressing CXCR3 (TNR3+). This clonotype originated in a human donor in good health. Some clones in this sample may be carry-over from other donors' samples.

CDR3 loop: CASSFLAGAYYEQYF. The gene calls are TRBV7-2 and TRBJ2-7; TCRdb's D call, TRBD1, is unchecked because there is no DNA. This CDR3 is 15 amino acids long. CDR1 SGHTA and CDR2 FQGNSA come from the germline V gene.